These T cell receptor beta chains were read from a single sample in a study of blood T cell repertoires in COVID-19. Produced via immunoSEQ multiplex PCR; TCRdb's table is partial and in-frame only. The sample includes 200,000 to 300,000 clones, about 83% of them seen just once. The source material was peripheral blood. The receptors derive from a human donor in a cohort sampled during active COVID-19. Both conserved end residues are trimmed from each CDR3. A D gene is named only where the DNA matches it firmly.

D gene | V gene | CDR3 protein
. | TRBV10-1 | ASSGGSETQY
. | TRBV24-1 | ATSGVQGRNEQF
. | TRBV5-1 | ASSRSLGRVNTEAF
TRBD2 | TRBV5-1 | ASSLARGASEQF
TRBD1 | TRBV7-7 | ASSSNRGQGAGTQY
TRBD1 | TRBV5-4 | ASSLKDRQGGYT
TRBD1 | TRBV20-1 | SQDRGETQY
TRBD1 | TRBV3-1/TRBV3-2 | ASSRQGDGQGPFYGYT
TRBD1 | TRBV13 | ASSFGQGIRNTEAF
. | TRBV4-2 | ASSQAGGSSYEQY
TRBD2 | TRBV6-5 | ASSMGLAGSETQY
TRBD1 | TRBV11-2 | ASRRDSGNTIY
TRBD1 | TRBV28 | ASTYTGGRNQPQH
TRBD1 | TRBV7-7 | ASSHRSRTGKSSYNSPLH
TRBD2 | TRBV9 | ASSAIAGSYNEQF
. | TRBV3-1/TRBV3-2 | ASSQTGADWNNEQF
TRBD1 | TRBV6-6 | ASSTGQGINQPQH
TRBD2 | TRBV9 | ASSASGLAGLPETQY
. | TRBV7-9 | ASSSGALGQNTEAF
. | TRBV9 | ASSEPSGVGELF
. | TRBV19 | ASSMRGNSPLH
. | TRBV27 | ASSLQGRNEKLF
TRBD1 | TRBV7-2 | ASLGRGDSSYNSPLH
TRBD1 | TRBV6-5 | ASTTRTGKAF
. | TRBV7-2 | ASSSPRGSGNTGELF
. | TRBV19 | ASSTQTALNTGELF
. | TRBV6-1 | ASSEVAAQPQH
. | TRBV24-1 | ATSDDLGEPINTGELF
. | TRBV29-1 | SVEDPTRRTGELF
. | TRBV30 | AWRSPYRNNEQF
. | TRBV6-6 | ASSRGRFRNTGELF
. | TRBV25-1 | ASSEGGGVGTEAF
TRBD1 | TRBV19 | ASLGQAPQGGNTIY
. | TRBV2 | ASSEDISVADTQY
TRBD2 | TRBV3-1/TRBV3-2 | ASSQRASGGSDEQF
. | TRBV5-1 | ASSQVQGNYGYT
. | TRBV4-1 | ASSRLILSGNTIY
TRBD1 | TRBV7-2 | ASSLDRGRYNEQF
. | TRBV19 | ASSTSLGRGEAF
. | TRBV27 | ASSSRVSTDTQY
. | TRBV20-1 | SASKQGNQPQH
. | TRBV20-1 | SASGYGYT
. | TRBV19 | ASSRGGGNTEAF
TRBD2 | TRBV11-3 | ASSLGGLAGETQY
. | TRBV9 | ASSPRVQGNTGELF
. | TRBV5-6 | ASSLGPPGTHNTAELF
TRBD1 | TRBV2 | ASRRTGENQPQH
. | TRBV6-5 | ASSYSTHIDTQY
TRBD2 | TRBV5-4 | ASSFLAGEETQY
TRBD1 | TRBV28 | ASSAPGQGFGKLF
. | TRBV2 | ASRTSYPLRKSYEQY
. | TRBV7-9 | ASSLVRVHGYT
. | TRBV7-2 | ASSPNSEQY
. | TRBV5-1 | ASSHRERGLSHIQY
. | TRBV7-9 | ASSLGQEHNEQF
TRBD2 | TRBV18 | ASSPVGLAGGPLSSTDTQY
. | TRBV3-1/TRBV3-2 | ASSRRQGQERGEQF
TRBD1 | TRBV5-1 | ASSLAARGQETQY
. | TRBV6-5 | ASSMEWDISYEQY